This T cell receptor beta chain was obtained from a study of CD4+ T cells in melanoma. Study-level findings and limits: Reportedly, melanoma neoantigen-specific CD4+ T cells showed varied differentiation states. CD8+ T cell, macrophage and B cell function reportedly correlated with neoantigen-specific CD4+ T cells.

This clone was observed a single time. Its antigen remains unidentified. This CDR3 comprises 16 residues. Germline assignment: CDR1 KGHSH and CDR2 LQKENI. Trimming took 3 bases from V and 5 from J, leaving 19 bases between them. TCRdb keeps only in-frame clones here, not all; method: immunoSEQ multiplex PCR. The sample holds fewer than 150,000 clones, roughly 91% seen once. This receptor was taken from a human donor with melanoma. V gene TRBV18 combines with J gene TRBJ1-1; D not resolved. The CDR3 loop is CASSPGGRQIKTEAFF. In DNA form, the CDR3 reads TGTGCCAGCTCACCTGGTGGTCGTCAAATTAAAACTGAAGCTTTCTTT.